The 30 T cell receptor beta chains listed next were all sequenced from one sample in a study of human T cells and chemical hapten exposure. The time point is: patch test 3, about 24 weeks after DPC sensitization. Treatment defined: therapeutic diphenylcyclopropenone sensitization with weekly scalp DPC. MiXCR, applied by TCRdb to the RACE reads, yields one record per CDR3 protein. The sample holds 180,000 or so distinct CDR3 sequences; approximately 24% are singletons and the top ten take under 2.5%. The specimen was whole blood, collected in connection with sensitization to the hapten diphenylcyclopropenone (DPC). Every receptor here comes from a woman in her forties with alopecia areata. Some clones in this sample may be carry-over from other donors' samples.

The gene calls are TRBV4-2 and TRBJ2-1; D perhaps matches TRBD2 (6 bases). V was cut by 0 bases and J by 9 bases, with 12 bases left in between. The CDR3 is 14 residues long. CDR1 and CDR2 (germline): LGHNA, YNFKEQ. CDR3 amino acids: CASSQDWGVGEQFF. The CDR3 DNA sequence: TGTGCCAGCAGCCAAGATTGGGGGGTCGGTGAGCAGTTCTTC.

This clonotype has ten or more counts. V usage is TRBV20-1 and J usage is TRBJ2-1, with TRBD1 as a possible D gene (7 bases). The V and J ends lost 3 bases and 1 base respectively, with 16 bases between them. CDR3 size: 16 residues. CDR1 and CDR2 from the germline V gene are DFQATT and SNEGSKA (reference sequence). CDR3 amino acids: CSARMEGAGSYNEQFF. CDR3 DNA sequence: TGCAGTGCTAGGATGGAGGGGGCTGGTTCCTACAATGAGCAGTTCTTC.

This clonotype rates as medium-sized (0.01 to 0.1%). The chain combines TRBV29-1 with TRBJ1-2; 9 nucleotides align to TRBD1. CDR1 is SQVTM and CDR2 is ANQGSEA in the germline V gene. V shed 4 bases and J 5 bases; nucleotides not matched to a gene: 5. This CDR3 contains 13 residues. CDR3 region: CSVGSGQGYGYTF. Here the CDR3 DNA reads TGCAGCGTTGGGTCGGGACAGGGATATGGCTACACCTTC.

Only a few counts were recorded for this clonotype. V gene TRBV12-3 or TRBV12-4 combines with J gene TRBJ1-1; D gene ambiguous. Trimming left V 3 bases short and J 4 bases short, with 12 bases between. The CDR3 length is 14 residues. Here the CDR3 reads CASSFWQESTEAFF. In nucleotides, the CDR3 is TGTGCCAGCAGTTTTTGGCAGGAGAGCACTGAAGCTTTCTTT.

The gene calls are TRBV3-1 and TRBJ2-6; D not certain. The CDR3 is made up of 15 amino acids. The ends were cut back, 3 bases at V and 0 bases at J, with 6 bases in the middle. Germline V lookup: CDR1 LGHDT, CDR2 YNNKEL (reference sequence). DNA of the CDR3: TGTGCCAGCAGCCATGTGGGCTCTGGGGCCAACGTCCTGACTTTC. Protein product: CASSHVGSGANVLTF.

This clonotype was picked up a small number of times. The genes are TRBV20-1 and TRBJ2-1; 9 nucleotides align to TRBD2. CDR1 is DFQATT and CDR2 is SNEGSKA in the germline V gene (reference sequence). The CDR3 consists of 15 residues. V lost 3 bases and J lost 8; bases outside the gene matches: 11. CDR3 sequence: CSASTASGNIHEQFF. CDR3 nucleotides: TGCAGTGCTAGTACCGCTAGCGGGAACATCCATGAGCAGTTCTTC.

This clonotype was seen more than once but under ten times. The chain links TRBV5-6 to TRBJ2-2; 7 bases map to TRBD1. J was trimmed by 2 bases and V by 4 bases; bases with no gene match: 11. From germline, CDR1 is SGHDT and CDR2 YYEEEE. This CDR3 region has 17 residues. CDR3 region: CASSLNSGTVNTGELFF. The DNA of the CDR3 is TGTGCCAGCAGCCTGAATTCCGGGACAGTAAACACCGGGGAGCTGTTTTTT.

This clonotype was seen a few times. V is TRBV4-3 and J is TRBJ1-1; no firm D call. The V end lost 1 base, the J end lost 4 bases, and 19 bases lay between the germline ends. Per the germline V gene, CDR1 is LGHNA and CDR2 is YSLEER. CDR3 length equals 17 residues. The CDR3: CASSQADPRDLGTEAFF. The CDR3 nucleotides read TGCGCCAGCAGCCAAGCAGATCCGCGGGATTTGGGCACTGAAGCTTTCTTT.

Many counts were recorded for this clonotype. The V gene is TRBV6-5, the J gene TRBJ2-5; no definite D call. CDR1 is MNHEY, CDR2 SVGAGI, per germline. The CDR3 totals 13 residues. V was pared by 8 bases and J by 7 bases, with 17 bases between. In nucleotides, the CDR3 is TGTGCCAGCTCATACTTAAATAGTGGGACCCAGTACTTC. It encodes CASSYLNSGTQYF.

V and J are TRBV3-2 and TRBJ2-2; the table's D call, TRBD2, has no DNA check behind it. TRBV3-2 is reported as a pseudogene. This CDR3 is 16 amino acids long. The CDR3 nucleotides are TGTGCCAGCAGCCCAGCTAGCGGGGGGAACACCGGGGAGCTGTTTTTT. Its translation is CASSPASGGNTGELFF.

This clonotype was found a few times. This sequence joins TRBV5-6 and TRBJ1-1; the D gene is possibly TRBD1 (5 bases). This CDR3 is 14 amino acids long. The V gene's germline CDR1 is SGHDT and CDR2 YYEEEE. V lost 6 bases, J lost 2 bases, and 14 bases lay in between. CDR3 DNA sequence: TGTGCCAGCAACCCCTTTTGGGGCAACACTGAAGCTTTCTTT. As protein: CASNPFWGNTEAFF. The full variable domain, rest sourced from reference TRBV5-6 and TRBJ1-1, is DAGVTQSPTHLIKTRGQQVTLRCSPKSGHDTVSWYQQALGQGPQFIFQYYEEEERQRGNFPDRFSGHQFPNYSSELNVNALLLGDSALYLCASNPFWGNTEAFFGQGTRLTVV.

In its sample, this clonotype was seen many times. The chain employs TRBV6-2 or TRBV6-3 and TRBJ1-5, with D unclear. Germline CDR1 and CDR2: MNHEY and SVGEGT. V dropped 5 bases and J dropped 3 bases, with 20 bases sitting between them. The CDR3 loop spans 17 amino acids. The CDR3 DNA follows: TGTGCCAGCAGTGACCCTGCGGGCGGGGTTGACAATCAGCCCCAGCATTTT. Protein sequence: CASSDPAGGVDNQPQHF.

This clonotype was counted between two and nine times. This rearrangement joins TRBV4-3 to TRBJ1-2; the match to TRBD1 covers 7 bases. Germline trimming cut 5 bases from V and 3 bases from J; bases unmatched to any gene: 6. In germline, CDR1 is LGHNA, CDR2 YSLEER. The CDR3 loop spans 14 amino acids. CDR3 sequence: CASSERQGHYGYTF. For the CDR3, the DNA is TGCGCCAGCAGCGAACGACAGGGTCACTATGGCTACACCTTC.

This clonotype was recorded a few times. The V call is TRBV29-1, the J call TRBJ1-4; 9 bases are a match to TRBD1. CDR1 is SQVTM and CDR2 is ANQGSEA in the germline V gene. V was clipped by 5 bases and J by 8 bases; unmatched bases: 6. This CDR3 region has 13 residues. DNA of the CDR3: TGCAGCGTTTCCCGGGACAGGGTCGAAAAACTGTTTTTT. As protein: CSVSRDRVEKLFF.

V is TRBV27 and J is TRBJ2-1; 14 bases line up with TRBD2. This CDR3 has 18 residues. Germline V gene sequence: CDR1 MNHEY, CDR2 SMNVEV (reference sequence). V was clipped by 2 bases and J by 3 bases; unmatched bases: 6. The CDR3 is CASSLLGTSGSVYNEQFF. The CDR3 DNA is TGTGCCAGCAGTTTACTCGGGACTAGCGGGAGTGTCTACAATGAGCAGTTCTTC.

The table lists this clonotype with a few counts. As DNA, the CDR3 is TGCGCCAGCAGCTTAGCCGGGACTAGCGCTGGCAATGAGCAGTTCTTC. It encodes CASSLAGTSAGNEQFF. V gene TRBV5-1 combines with J gene TRBJ2-1, with 10 bases that match TRBD2. The CDR3 is 16 residues long. Germline V lookup: CDR1 SGHRS, CDR2 YFSETQ. V was pared by 2 bases and J by 6 bases, with 8 bases of the junction left unmatched. Full variable domain (remainder filled in from reference TRBV5-1 and TRBJ2-1): KAGVTQTPRYLIKTRGQQVTLSCSPISGHRSVSWYQQTPGQGLQFLFEYFSETQRNKGNFPGRFSGRQFSNSRSEMNVSTLELGDSALYLCASSLAGTSAGNEQFFGPGTRLTVL.

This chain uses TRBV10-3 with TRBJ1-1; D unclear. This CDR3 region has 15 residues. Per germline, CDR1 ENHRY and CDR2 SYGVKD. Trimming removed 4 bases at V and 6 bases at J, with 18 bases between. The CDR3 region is CAISATILGLSEAFF. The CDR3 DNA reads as TGTGCCATCAGTGCCACAATCTTGGGTTTATCTGAAGCTTTCTTT.

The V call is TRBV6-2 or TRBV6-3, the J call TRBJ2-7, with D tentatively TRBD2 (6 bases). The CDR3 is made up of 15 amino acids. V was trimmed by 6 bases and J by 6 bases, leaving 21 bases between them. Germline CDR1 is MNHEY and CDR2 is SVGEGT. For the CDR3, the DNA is TGTGCCAGCAGCCGCACTAGCCGCCCTCCGGGCGAGCAGTACTTC. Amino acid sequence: CASSRTSRPPGEQYF.

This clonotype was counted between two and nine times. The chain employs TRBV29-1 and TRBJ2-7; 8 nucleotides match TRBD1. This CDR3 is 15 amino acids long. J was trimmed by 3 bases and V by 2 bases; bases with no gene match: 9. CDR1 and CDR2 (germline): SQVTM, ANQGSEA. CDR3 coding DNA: TGCAGCGTTGAAATCCCTGGGACAGGCGTCTACGAGCAGTACTTC. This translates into CSVEIPGTGVYEQYF.

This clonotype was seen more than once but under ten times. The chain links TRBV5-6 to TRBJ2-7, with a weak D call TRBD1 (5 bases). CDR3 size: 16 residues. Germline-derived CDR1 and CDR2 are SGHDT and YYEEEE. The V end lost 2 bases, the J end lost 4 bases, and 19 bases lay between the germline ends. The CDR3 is CASSFRPRQTLYEQYF. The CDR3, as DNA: TGTGCCAGCAGCTTCCGCCCAAGACAGACGTTATACGAGCAGTACTTC.

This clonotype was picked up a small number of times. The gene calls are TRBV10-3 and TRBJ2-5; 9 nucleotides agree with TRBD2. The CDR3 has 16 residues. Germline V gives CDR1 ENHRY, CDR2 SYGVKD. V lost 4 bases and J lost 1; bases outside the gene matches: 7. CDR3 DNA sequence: TGTGCCATCAGTGCAGTAGCGGGAGTTGGCCAAGAGACCCAGTACTTC. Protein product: CAISAVAGVGQETQYF.

CDR3 nucleotides: TGTGCCAGCAATTTAGGGGCAGCCCTCCGAGTGCAGTATTTT. This sequence encodes CASNLGAALRVQYF. The chain has TRBV2 and TRBJ2-3; possible D gene TRBD1, 5 bases. V lost 7 bases and J lost 11, with 22 bases in between. There are 14 residues in the CDR3. The germline gives CDR1 SNHLY, CDR2 FYNNEI.

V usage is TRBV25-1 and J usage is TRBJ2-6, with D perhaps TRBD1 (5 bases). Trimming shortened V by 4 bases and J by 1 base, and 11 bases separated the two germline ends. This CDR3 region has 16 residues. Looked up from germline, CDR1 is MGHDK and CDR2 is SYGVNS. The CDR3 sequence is CASSAHQGSGANVLTF. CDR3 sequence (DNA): TGTGCCAGCAGTGCCCACCAGGGATCTGGGGCCAACGTCCTGACTTTC.

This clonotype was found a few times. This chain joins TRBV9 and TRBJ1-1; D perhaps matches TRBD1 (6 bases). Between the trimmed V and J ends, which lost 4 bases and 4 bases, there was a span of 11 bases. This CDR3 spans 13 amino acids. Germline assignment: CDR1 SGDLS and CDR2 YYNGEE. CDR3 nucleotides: TGTGCCAGCAGCCCAGGGGCGGGCACTGAAGCTTTCTTT. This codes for CASSPGAGTEAFF.

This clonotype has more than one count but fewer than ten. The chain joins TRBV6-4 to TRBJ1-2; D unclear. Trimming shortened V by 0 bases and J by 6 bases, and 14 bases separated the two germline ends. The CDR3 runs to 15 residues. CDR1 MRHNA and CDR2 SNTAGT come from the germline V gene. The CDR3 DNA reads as TGTGCCAGCAGTGACTCCTCAGATGGTGTGGATGGCTACACCTTC. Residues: CASSDSSDGVDGYTF.

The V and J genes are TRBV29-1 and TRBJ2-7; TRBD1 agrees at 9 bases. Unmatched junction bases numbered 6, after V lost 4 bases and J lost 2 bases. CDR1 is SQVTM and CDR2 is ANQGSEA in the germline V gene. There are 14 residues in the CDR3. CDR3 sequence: CSVVGDRVPYEQYF. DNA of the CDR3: TGCAGCGTTGTTGGGGACAGGGTCCCCTACGAGCAGTACTTC.

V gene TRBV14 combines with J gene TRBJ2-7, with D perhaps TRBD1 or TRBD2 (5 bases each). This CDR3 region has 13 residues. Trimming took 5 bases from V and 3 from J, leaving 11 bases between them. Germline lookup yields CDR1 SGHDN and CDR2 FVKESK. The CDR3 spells CASSEGLYYEQYF. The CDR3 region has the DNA TGTGCCAGCAGCGAGGGGCTATACTACGAGCAGTACTTC.

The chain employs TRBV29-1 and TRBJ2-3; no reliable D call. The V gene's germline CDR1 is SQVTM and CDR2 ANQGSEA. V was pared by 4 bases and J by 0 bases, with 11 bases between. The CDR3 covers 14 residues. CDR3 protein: CSVGPSQSTDTQYF. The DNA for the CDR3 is TGCAGCGTTGGTCCCTCACAGAGCACAGATACGCAGTATTTT.

The DNA of the CDR3 is TGTGCCAGCAGTTATCGGGATACGCAGTATTTT. It is translated as CASSYRDTQYF. The chain couples TRBV6-5 to TRBJ2-3; D not certain. There are 11 residues in the CDR3. Germline CDR1 reads MNHEY; CDR2 reads SVGAGI. V was clipped by 3 bases and J by 6 bases, with 4 bases between them.

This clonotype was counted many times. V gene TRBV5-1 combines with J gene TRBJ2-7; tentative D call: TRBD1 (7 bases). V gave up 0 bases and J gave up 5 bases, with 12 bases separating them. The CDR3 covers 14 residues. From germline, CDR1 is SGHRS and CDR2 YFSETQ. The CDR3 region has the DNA TGCGCCAGCAGCTTGGGCGGGACAGCTGACGAGCAGTACTTC. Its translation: CASSLGGTADEQYF.